This paragraph covers one TCR beta chain sequence. Its target is unknown. This specimen comes from a study of T cells after yellow fever vaccination. On the study more broadly: Preparing low-cell-number fractions relied on SMART-Seq v4 Ultra Low Input. Broader study findings: Abundant clonotypes from the bulk population could get into FACS-sorted repertoires as contaminants. Clones from primary vaccination mostly reappeared after the booster (96% CD4, approximately 86% CD8).

Making TCR cDNA involved 5'RACE template switching, which added UMIs and a universal primer site. TCRdb independently ran MiXCR on the 5' RACE reads; one entry per CDR3 protein. The sample yields about 340,000 distinct CDR3 sequences, 12% seen once. V dropped 5 bases and J dropped 8 bases, with 18 bases sitting between them. This CDR3 contains 14 residues. The clonotype comes from a man between 18 and 35 years old who received the YFV17D yellow fever vaccine. The source material was CD4+ T cells sorted from PBMCs, sampled 15 days after the yellow fever booster vaccination. V usage is TRBV12-3 or TRBV12-4 and J usage is TRBJ1-1, with D possibly TRBD1 on 5 matching bases. As DNA, the CDR3 is TGTGCCAGCAGTCCTATACAGGTGGCAAGAGAAGCTTTCTTT. Translated, it gives CASSPIQVAREAFF.